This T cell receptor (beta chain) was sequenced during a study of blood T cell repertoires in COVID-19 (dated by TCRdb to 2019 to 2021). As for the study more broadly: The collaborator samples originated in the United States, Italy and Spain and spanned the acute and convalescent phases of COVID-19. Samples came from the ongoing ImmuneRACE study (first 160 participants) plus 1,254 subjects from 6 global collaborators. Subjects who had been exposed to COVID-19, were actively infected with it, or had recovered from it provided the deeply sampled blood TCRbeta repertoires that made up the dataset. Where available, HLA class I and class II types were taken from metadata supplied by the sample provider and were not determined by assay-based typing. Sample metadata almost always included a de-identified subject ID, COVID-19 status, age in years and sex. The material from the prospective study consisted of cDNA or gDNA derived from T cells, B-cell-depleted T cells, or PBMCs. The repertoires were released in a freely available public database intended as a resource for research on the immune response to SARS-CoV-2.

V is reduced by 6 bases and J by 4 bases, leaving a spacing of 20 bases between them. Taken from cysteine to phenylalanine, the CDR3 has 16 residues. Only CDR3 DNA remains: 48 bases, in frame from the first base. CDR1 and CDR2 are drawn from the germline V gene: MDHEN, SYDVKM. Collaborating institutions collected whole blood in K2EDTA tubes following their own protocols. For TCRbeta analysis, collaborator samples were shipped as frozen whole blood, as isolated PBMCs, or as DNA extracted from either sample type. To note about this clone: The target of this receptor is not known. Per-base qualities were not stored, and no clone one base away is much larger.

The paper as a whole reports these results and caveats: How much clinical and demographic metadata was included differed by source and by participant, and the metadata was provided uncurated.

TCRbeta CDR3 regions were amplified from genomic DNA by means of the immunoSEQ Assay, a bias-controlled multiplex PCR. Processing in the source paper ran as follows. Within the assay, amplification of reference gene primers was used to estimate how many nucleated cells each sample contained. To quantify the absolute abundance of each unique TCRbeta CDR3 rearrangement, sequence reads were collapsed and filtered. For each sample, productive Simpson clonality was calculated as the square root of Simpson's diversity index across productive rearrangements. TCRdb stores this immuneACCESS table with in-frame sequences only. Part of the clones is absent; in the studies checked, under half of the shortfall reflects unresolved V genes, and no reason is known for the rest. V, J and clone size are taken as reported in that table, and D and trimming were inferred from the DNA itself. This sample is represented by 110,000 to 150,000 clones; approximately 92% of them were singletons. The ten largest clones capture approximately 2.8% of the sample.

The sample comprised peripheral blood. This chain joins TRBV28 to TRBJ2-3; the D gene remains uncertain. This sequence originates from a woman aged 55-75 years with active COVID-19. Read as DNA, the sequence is TGTGCCAGCAGCGGTGACATCATTCATTTGGCAGATACGCAGTATTTT. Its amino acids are CASSGDIIHLADTQYF.